Following are 24 T cell receptor beta chains from one sample sequenced in a study of blood T cell repertoires in COVID-19. Profiling relied on immunoSEQ multiplex PCR, and the TCRdb table lists in-frame clones only, not all of them. The sample consists of approximately 210,000 clones, 65% to 90% of them appearing once. Source material: peripheral blood. All receptors come from a man in his forties or fifties with COVID-19, enrolled during active disease.

V and J are TRBV5-1 and TRBJ2-2; 10 bases match TRBD2. Looked up from germline, CDR1 is SGHRS and CDR2 is YFSETQ. This CDR3 region has 14 residues. V was pared by 4 bases and J by 4 bases, with 1 base of the junction left unmatched. CDR3 sequence reads: CASSPSGSTGELFF. The DNA for the CDR3 is TGCGCCAGCAGCCCTAGCGGGAGCACCGGGGAGCTGTTTTTT.

This clone has just one count. V is TRBV30 and J is TRBJ1-2; a possible D gene is TRBD1 (5 bases). Looked up from germline, CDR1 is GTSNPN and CDR2 is SVGIG (reference sequence). Trimming took off 3 bases at V and 8 bases at J, with 19 bases between the two ends. CDR3 length: 14 residues. CDR3 residues: CAWRIGGGEWGYTF. CDR3 bases: TGTGCCTGGAGGATCGGGGGAGGGGAGTGGGGCTACACCTTC. The variable domain in full, with the rest retrieved from reference TRBV30 and TRBJ1-2, is SQTIHQWPATLVQPVGSPLSLECTVEGTSNPNLYWYRQAAGRGLQLLFYSVGIGQISSEVPQNLSASRPQDRQFILSSKKLLLSDSGFYLCAWRIGGGEWGYTFGSGTRLTVV.

This chain connects TRBV18 to TRBJ2-1, with 11 bases that match TRBD2. The CDR3 extends over 16 amino acids. Trimming at V came to 3 bases and at J to 3 bases, leaving 4 bases not matched to a gene. Germline loops: CDR1 KGHSH, CDR2 LQKENI. CDR3 nucleotide sequence: TGTGCCAGCTCACCCCAACTAGCGGGAGTCTACAATGAGCAGTTCTTC. This translates into CASSPQLAGVYNEQFF.

V usage is TRBV5-1 and J usage is TRBJ1-2; 8 positions agree with TRBD1. Unmatched junction bases numbered 9, after V lost 4 bases and J lost 7 bases. Per germline, CDR1 SGHRS and CDR2 YFSETQ. The CDR3 is 14 residues long. The CDR3 loop reads CASSPDGQGGGYTF. Here the CDR3 DNA reads TGCGCCAGCAGCCCGGACGGACAGGGCGGTGGCTACACCTTC.

J is TRBJ2-4 and V is TRBV19, with a weak D call TRBD2 (6 bases). Trimming pared 5 bases from V and 6 bases from J, leaving 17 bases between. Germline values: CDR1 LNHDA, CDR2 SQIVND (reference sequence). This CDR3 comprises 15 residues. The CDR3, as DNA: TGTGCCAGTAGTCGCCGGGGCCAGCGGGCAAACATTCAGTACTTC. It specifies CASSRRGQRANIQYF.

A remark on this clone: Other DNA sequences from this sample encode an identical CDR3 as well. The chain recombines TRBV7-9 with TRBJ1-3; 7 bases are shared with TRBD1. The CDR3 loop spans 14 amino acids. CDR1 is SEHNR and CDR2 is FQNEAQ in the germline V gene (reference sequence). Trimming took 4 bases from V and 1 from J; bases not matched to a gene: 1. CDR3 sequence (DNA): TGTGCCAGCAGCTCAGGGGGTTCTGGAAACACCATATATTTT. It translates to CASSSGGSGNTIYF. The full variable domain, rest sourced from reference TRBV7-9 and TRBJ1-3, is DTGVSQNPRHKITKRGQNVTFRCDPISEHNRLYWYRQTLGQGPEFLTYFQNEAQLEKSRLLSDRFSAERPKGSFSTLEIQRTEQGDSAMYLCASSSGGSGNTIYFGEGSWLTVV.

The sample holds one count of this clone. The chain has TRBV7-9 and TRBJ2-5; a weak D match, TRBD2 (6 bases). V gave up 4 bases and J gave up 0 bases, with 15 bases separating them. The CDR3 length is 16 residues. Germline CDR1 reads SEHNR; CDR2 reads FQNEAQ (reference sequence). The CDR3 DNA sequence: TGTGCCAGCAGCTCCAGGCGGCTAGCGAACCAAGAGACCCAGTACTTC. Translating it yields CASSSRRLANQETQYF.

This chain joins TRBV27 and TRBJ2-2, with D possibly being TRBD1 (5 bases). V lost 7 bases and J lost 4, with 10 bases in between. Germline CDR1 is MNHEY and CDR2 is SMNVEV (reference sequence). CDR3 length: 13 amino acids. The CDR3 nucleotides read TGTGCCAGCAATCGTGGGGCCACCGGGGAGCTGTTTTTT. Protein sequence: CASNRGATGELFF.

The V call is TRBV6-5, the J call TRBJ2-5; 10 bases agree with TRBD2. From germline, CDR1 is MNHEY and CDR2 SVGAGI. CDR3 length: 14 residues. Germline trimming cut 6 bases from V and 4 bases from J; bases unmatched to any gene: 5. The CDR3 DNA sequence: TGTGCCAGCAGGGCCCTAGCGGGAGTAGAGACCCAGTACTTC. Translation gives CASRALAGVETQYF.

This chain joins TRBV7-2 and TRBJ2-3; 7 positions match TRBD2. The V gene end was trimmed by 0 bases and the J gene end by 2 bases; junction bases not matched to a gene: 11. The germline gives CDR1 SGHTA, CDR2 FQGNSA. The CDR3 spans 18 residues. The CDR3 DNA follows: TGTGCCAGCAGCTTAGCGCGCAGTTCTAGCGGATACACAGATACGCAGTATTTT. This sequence encodes CASSLARSSSGYTDTQYF. The whole variable domain, remainder taken from reference TRBV7-2 and TRBJ2-3, is GAGVSQSPSNKVTEKGKDVELRCDPISGHTALYWYRQSLGQGLEFLIYFQGNSAPDKSGLPSDRFSAERTGGSVSTLTIQRTQQEDSAVYLCASSLARSSSGYTDTQYFGPGTRLTVL.

The CDR3 here is CASSVSGGRTGELFF. CDR3 nucleotide sequence: TGTGCCAGCAGCGTATCAGGGGGCCGCACCGGGGAGCTGTTTTTT. The gene calls are TRBV9 and TRBJ2-2, with TRBD1 identical over 8 bases. CDR3 length: 15 amino acids. Trimming cost V 1 base and J 4 bases; bases outside gene matches: 3. Germline V gene sequence: CDR1 SGDLS, CDR2 YYNGEE.

The rearrangement joins TRBV10-1 to TRBJ2-7, with a possible D match to TRBD1 (5 bases). V was shortened by 4 bases and J by 2 bases, with 12 bases between the two germline ends. This CDR3 is 14 amino acids long. Germline assignment: CDR1 WNHNN and CDR2 SYGVQD (reference sequence). The CDR3 DNA sequence: TGCGCCAGCAGTGTCCTCGGACAAACCTACGAGCAGTACTTC. This translates into CASSVLGQTYEQYF.

This rearrangement joins TRBV6-5 to TRBJ1-2; no definite D call. V gave up 2 bases and J gave up 7 bases, with 20 bases separating them. Germline loops: CDR1 MNHEY, CDR2 SVGAGI. The CDR3 consists of 16 residues. CDR3 protein: CASSYATVPYSAGYTF. CDR3 coding DNA: TGTGCCAGCAGTTACGCAACAGTCCCTTATTCGGCTGGCTACACCTTC.

The rearrangement joins TRBV2 to TRBJ1-2; 10 nucleotides agree with TRBD1. Germline loops: CDR1 SNHLY, CDR2 FYNNEI. This CDR3 is 15 amino acids long. J gave up 7 bases and V 2 bases, and 7 bases lay outside the gene matches. Here the CDR3 DNA reads TGTGCCAGCAGTGAACGGGACAGGGGAATTGGTGGCTACACCTTC. Translating it yields CASSERDRGIGGYTF. Variable domain in full (rest from reference TRBV2 and TRBJ1-2): EPEVTQTPSHQVTQMGQEVILRCVPISNHLYFYWYRQILGQKVEFLVSFYNNEISEKSEIFDDQFSVERPDGSNFTLKIRSTKLEDSAMYFCASSERDRGIGGYTFGSGTRLTVV.

The chain employs TRBV9 and TRBJ2-7; 10 positions match TRBD1. CDR3 length: 15 amino acids. Germline V gene sequence: CDR1 SGDLS, CDR2 YYNGEE. Unmatched junction bases numbered 4, after V lost 0 bases and J lost 4 bases. CDR3 nucleotide sequence: TGTGCCAGCAGCGTAGACGACAGGGGGCTATACGAGCAGTACTTC. Its translation is CASSVDDRGLYEQYF.

This chain connects TRBV5-1 to TRBJ1-6; 9 bases are a match to TRBD1. CDR1 SGHRS and CDR2 YFSETQ come from the germline V gene. V dropped 2 bases and J dropped 5; count of bases not matched to a gene: 5. The CDR3 is 16 amino acids. The CDR3 is CASSLSTGGNNSPLHF. As DNA, the CDR3 is TGCGCCAGCAGCTTAAGCACAGGGGGCAATAATTCACCCCTCCACTTT.

The rearrangement uses TRBV5-8 and TRBJ2-7; 10 bases match TRBD1. The CDR3 totals 17 residues. Germline V gives CDR1 SGHTS, CDR2 YDEGEE. V trimming: 1 base; J trimming: 0 bases; junction bases outside the gene matches: 7. For the CDR3, the DNA is TGTGCCAGCAGCTTGATGGAAAGGACAGGGGGCTCCTACGAGCAGTACTTC. This encodes CASSLMERTGGSYEQYF.

This clone has more than one count but fewer than ten. The V gene is TRBV28, the J gene TRBJ1-6, with D uncertain. Trimming stripped 8 bases from V and 7 bases from J, with 12 bases between. The CDR3 runs 13 residues. Germline CDR1 MDHEN, CDR2 SYDVKM. Here the CDR3 reads CASGLPPNSPLHF. The CDR3 DNA follows: TGTGCCAGCGGACTTCCTCCGAATTCACCCCTCCACTTT.

V gene TRBV19 combines with J gene TRBJ2-5; 7 bases agree with TRBD1. This CDR3 is 15 amino acids long. Germline V gene lookup returns CDR1 LNHDA and CDR2 SQIVND (reference sequence). V was pared by 0 bases and J by 2 bases, with 3 bases of the junction left unmatched. CDR3 coding DNA: TGTGCCAGTAGTATAGATCACAGGGGACAAGAGACCCAGTACTTC. Amino acids: CASSIDHRGQETQYF.

The V gene is TRBV7-2, the J gene TRBJ1-2, with 10 bases lining up with TRBD1. Germline V gives CDR1 SGHTA, CDR2 FQGNSA. The CDR3 runs to 15 residues. J was trimmed by 4 bases and V by 4 bases; bases with no gene match: 6. The CDR3 DNA reads as TGTGCCAGCAGCTCAAGACGGACAGGGGGCTATGGCTACACCTTC. This gives the protein CASSSRRTGGYGYTF.

This chain's CDR3 is CASSPGTERRENTIYF. In DNA form, the CDR3 reads TGTGCCAGCAGCCCCGGGACAGAGAGACGAGAAAACACCATATATTTT. The J gene is TRBJ1-3, the V gene TRBV7-8, with 7 bases matching TRBD1. The germline V gene encodes CDR1 SGHVS and CDR2 FQNEAQ. Losses at the gene ends were 5 bases for V and 6 bases for J; bases not matched to a gene: 13. CDR3 length: 16 amino acids.

This chain joins TRBV30 and TRBJ1-2; D not resolved. From germline, CDR1 is GTSNPN and CDR2 SVGIG (reference sequence). V was clipped by 4 bases and J by 7 bases, with 13 bases between them. This CDR3 spans 12 amino acids. CDR3 residues: CAWTTNQAGYTF. The DNA for the CDR3 is TGTGCCTGGACCACGAACCAGGCTGGCTACACCTTC. Supplemented by reference TRBV30 and TRBJ1-2, the full variable domain reads SQTIHQWPATLVQPVGSPLSLECTVEGTSNPNLYWYRQAAGRGLQLLFYSVGIGQISSEVPQNLSASRPQDRQFILSSKKLLLSDSGFYLCAWTTNQAGYTFGSGTRLTVV.

The gene calls are TRBV5-4 and TRBJ2-2; D unclear. In germline, CDR1 is SGHNT, CDR2 YYREEE (reference sequence). Trimming left V 0 bases short and J 5 bases short, with 8 bases between. This CDR3 comprises 14 residues. The chain's CDR3 is CASSLGSGTGELFF. The CDR3 region has the DNA TGTGCCAGCAGCTTGGGGTCAGGAACCGGGGAGCTGTTTTTT. Combining the CDR3 with reference TRBV5-4 and TRBJ2-2 gives the whole variable domain ETGVTQSPTHLIKTRGQQVTLRCSSQSGHNTVSWYQQALGQGPQFIFQYYREEENGRGNFPPRFSGLQFPNYSSELNVNALELDDSALYLCASSLGSGTGELFFGEGSRLTVL.

This chain joins TRBV6-6 and TRBJ2-2; 7 bases match TRBD2. The CDR3 spans 14 residues. From germline, CDR1 is MNHNY and CDR2 SVGAGI (reference sequence). With V trimmed by 8 bases and J by 3 bases, 6 bases remained unmatched. CDR3 amino acids: CASRAGLDTGELFF. CDR3 nucleotides: TGTGCCAGCCGAGCGGGGCTGGACACCGGGGAGCTGTTTTTT.